A single sample is the source of the 12 T cell receptor beta chains below, sequenced in a study of immune evolution from preneoplasia to lung adenocarcinoma. Profiled with immunoSEQ multiplex PCR; TCRdb holds only in-frame clones, not every one. The sample yields 7,500 to 8,500 clones, about four fifths seen once. Sequenced material: FFPE invasive lung adenocarcinoma tissue. The receptors come from a person aged 50-69 years with lung adenocarcinoma.

The chain joins TRBV29-1 to TRBJ1-1, with a weak D call TRBD1 (6 bases). CDR3 length: 11 amino acids. CDR1 SQVTM and CDR2 ANQGSEA come from the germline V gene. V lost 4 bases and J lost 10, with 13 bases in between. The CDR3 DNA reads as TGCAGCGTTGGTGAGGGGGGTAGAGCTTTCTTT. It specifies CSVGEGGRAFF.

This clone was counted a few times. This chain joins TRBV5-8 and TRBJ2-1, with D perhaps matching TRBD1 (6 bases). Per germline, CDR1 SGHTS and CDR2 YDEGEE. V was clipped by 2 bases and J by 4 bases, with 28 bases between them. CDR3 length: 20 residues. The CDR3 bases are TGTGCCAGCAGCTTACACTCAGGGGTCGACCTAAACCGACCATACAATGAGCAGTTCTTC. Translation gives CASSLHSGVDLNRPYNEQFF.

The J gene is TRBJ2-5, the V gene TRBV9; the match to TRBD1 covers 7 bases. Germline CDR1 is SGDLS and CDR2 is YYNGEE. J was trimmed by 1 base and V by 3 bases; bases with no gene match: 6. The CDR3 extends over 15 amino acids. CDR3 residues: CASSGTGTAQETQYF. CDR3 bases: TGTGCCAGCAGCGGTACCGGGACAGCCCAAGAGACCCAGTACTTC.

The gene calls are TRBV30 and TRBJ2-1; D gene ambiguous. Trimming took off 2 bases at V and 8 bases at J, with 7 bases between the two ends. Germline V gene lookup returns CDR1 GTSNPN and CDR2 SVGIG (reference sequence). The CDR3 runs to 11 residues. Here the CDR3 reads CAWSPLDEQFF. The CDR3 nucleotides read TGTGCCTGGAGTCCCCTCGATGAGCAGTTCTTC.

This clone came up a few times. The rearrangement joins TRBV4-1 to TRBJ1-5; D is uncertain. The CDR3 is 16 residues long. Trimming shortened V by 4 bases and J by 2 bases, and 15 bases separated the two germline ends. The germline CDR1 and CDR2 sequences are MGHRA and YSYEKL. The CDR3, as DNA: TGCGCCAGCAGCCCGGACGAGGGTGCTGGCAATCAGCCCCAGCATTTT. Encoded protein: CASSPDEGAGNQPQHF.

The chain carries TRBV19 and TRBJ1-1, with TRBD1 as a possible D gene (5 bases). Germline V lookup: CDR1 LNHDA, CDR2 SQIVND (reference sequence). V was trimmed by 5 bases and J by 10 bases, leaving 14 bases between them. There are 12 residues in the CDR3. The DNA of the CDR3 is TGTGCCAGTAGTTCCACCTCGGGACGAGCTTTCTTT. Translating gives CASSSTSGRAFF.

The chain has TRBV14 and TRBJ2-5; possible D gene TRBD2, 6 bases. V lost 3 bases, J lost 4 bases, and 15 bases lay in between. Germline V gene sequence: CDR1 SGHDN, CDR2 FVKESK. The CDR3 extends over 15 amino acids. CDR3 coding DNA: TGTGCCAGCAGCCAGTTCAGCCACGGGGGAGAGACCCAGTACTTC. It encodes CASSQFSHGGETQYF. The full variable domain, in which reference TRBV14 and TRBJ2-5 provide the parts outside the CDR3, is EAGVTQFPSHSVIEKGQTVTLRCDPISGHDNLYWYRRVMGKEIKFLLHFVKESKQDESGMPNNRFLAERTGGTYSTLKVQPAELEDSGVYFCASSQFSHGGETQYFGPGTRLLVL.

A single count supports this clone. The chain recombines TRBV9 with TRBJ2-6; D is ambiguous. V lost 3 bases and J 2 bases, leaving 6 bases between the germline ends. Looked up from germline, CDR1 is SGDLS and CDR2 is YYNGEE. The CDR3 covers 14 residues. The DNA for the CDR3 is TGTGCCAGCAGCGAAAAACCTGGGGCCAACGTCCTGACTTTC. Encoded protein: CASSEKPGANVLTF.

The chain employs TRBV28 and TRBJ1-2, with TRBD1 as a possible D gene (5 bases). V gave up 3 bases and J gave up 2 bases, with 7 bases separating them. Germline CDR1 reads MDHEN; CDR2 reads SYDVKM. The CDR3 has 13 amino acids. In nucleotides, the CDR3 is TGTGCCAGCAGTTTCGCAGGGAACTATGGCTACACCTTC. Translation gives CASSFAGNYGYTF.

V is TRBV5-8 and J is TRBJ1-2, with unresolved D. Germline lookup yields CDR1 SGHTS and CDR2 YDEGEE. V was clipped by 0 bases and J by 7 bases, with 19 bases between them. The CDR3 has 16 amino acids. CDR3 DNA: TGTGCCAGCAGCTTGGATTTCGGGGTAAAGGGATCTGGCTACACCTTC. The encoded protein is CASSLDFGVKGSGYTF.

This clone appeared a single time. The chain recombines TRBV7-2 with TRBJ2-5, with D tentatively TRBD2 (6 bases). V lost 1 base to trimming and J lost 2 bases, with 11 bases between them. The CDR3 runs to 15 residues. The V gene's germline CDR1 is SGHTA and CDR2 FQGNSA. As DNA, the CDR3 is TGTGCCAGCAGCTTAGTTCACGGGGGACAAGAGACCCAGTACTTC. Protein sequence: CASSLVHGGQETQYF.

V usage is TRBV14 and J usage is TRBJ1-4; D is unclear. This CDR3 comprises 14 residues. The germline V gene has CDR1 SGHDN and CDR2 FVKESK. The V and J ends lost 1 base and 10 bases respectively, with 13 bases between them. In nucleotides, the CDR3 is TGTGCCAGCAGCCAAGGAAACCTTGACGGAAAACTGTTTTTT. This codes for CASSQGNLDGKLFF.